This T cell receptor beta chain was obtained from a study of cytomegalovirus exposure and HLA in healthy donors. Study-wide findings and caveats: 150 to 200 TCR beta chains were listed as cytomegalovirus-associated. In all likelihood, a cluster of highly shared sequence variants was a sequencing artifact. A later analysis linked a missense DCLRE1C variant to TCR beta V- and J-gene trimming.

PCR amplification relied on 60 Vbeta primers (plus 13 Jbeta primers). Generated by immunoSEQ multiplex PCR, the TCRdb table keeps only in-frame clones and is missing some. The data show about 200,000 clones, almost 80% seen once. Remarks on this clone: Its target is not known.

V was pared by 1 base and J by 0 bases, with 16 bases between. Germline V gene sequence: CDR1 SGHVS, CDR2 FNYEAQ. The CDR3 sequence is 18 residues long. J is TRBJ2-1 and V is TRBV7-6; maybe TRBD2 (5 bases). The sequenced sample consisted of PBMCs. This TCR derives from a man between 18 and 35 years old in good health and CMV-seronegative. CDR3 nucleotides: TGTGCCAGCAGCTTAGGTTACCTGGCAACTAGCTCCTACAATGAGCAGTTCTTC. Its translation is CASSLGYLATSSYNEQFF.